A single sample gave rise to the 14 T cell receptor beta chains below, sequenced in a study of T cell responses to AZD1222 COVID-19 vaccine. Generated by immunoSEQ multiplex PCR, the TCRdb table keeps only in-frame clones and is missing some. This table holds 120,000 to 150,000 clones, roughly 84% found once. Sequencing used peripheral blood, obtained 28 days after the second AZD1222 dose. These TCRs come from an adult who received the AZD1222 COVID-19 vaccine.

CDR3 sequence (DNA): TGTGCCAGCAGCGAACAGGGGACCTGGGGCGAGCAGTACTTC. It encodes CASSEQGTWGEQYF. The rearrangement joins TRBV11-2 to TRBJ2-7; 7 bases agree with TRBD1. V lost 5 bases, J lost 6 bases, and 10 bases stayed unmatched. CDR3 length: 14 residues. The germline gives CDR1 SGHAT, CDR2 FQNNGV.

This rearrangement joins TRBV5-5 to TRBJ1-1; 7 positions match TRBD1. J lost 4 bases, V lost 4 bases, and 13 bases had no gene match. CDR1 and CDR2 (germline): SGHKS, YYEKEE (reference sequence). The CDR3 totals 16 residues. CDR3 loop: CASSPTITGAGTEAFF. The CDR3 DNA reads TGTGCCAGCAGCCCTACTATTACAGGGGCGGGCACTGAAGCTTTCTTT.

The DNA of the CDR3 is TGTGCCAGCAGCCGGCCGCCCGGTTATTACAATGAGCAGTTCTTC. Residues: CASSRPPGYYNEQFF. The chain joins TRBV9 to TRBJ2-1; no firm D call. Trimming stripped 4 bases from V and 4 bases from J, with 15 bases between. The CDR3 runs 15 residues. Germline lookup yields CDR1 SGDLS and CDR2 YYNGEE.

The V and J genes are TRBV15 and TRBJ1-3; TRBD1 aligns across 9 bases. CDR3 size: 15 residues. The junction had 4 bases not matched to a gene; V was cut back by 4 bases and J by 3 bases. Germline CDR1 and CDR2: LNHNV and YYDKDF (reference sequence). CDR3: CATSTDRGNGNTIYF. As DNA, the CDR3 is TGTGCCACCAGCACCGACAGGGGGAATGGAAACACCATATATTTT.

The chain uses TRBV7-8 and TRBJ1-1; D remains ambiguous. This CDR3 is built from 13 residues. The germline CDR1 and CDR2 sequences are SGHVS and FQNEAQ. Deletions cut 4 bases from V and 1 base from J, with 7 bases between. CDR3 sequence reads: CASSWMGNTEAFF. The CDR3 DNA follows: TGTGCCAGCAGCTGGATGGGGAACACTGAAGCTTTCTTT.

The chain combines TRBV6-6 with TRBJ2-3, with 9 bases fitting TRBD1. With 8 bases clipped from V and 4 bases from J, the junction kept 13 bases outside the gene matches. The CDR3 is 16 amino acids. Per germline, CDR1 MNHNY and CDR2 SVGAGI (reference sequence). The CDR3 loop reads CASGRRGQGISDTQYF. CDR3 coding DNA: TGTGCCAGCGGTAGACGGGGACAGGGTATTTCAGATACGCAGTATTTT.

The chain couples TRBV3-1 (or the pseudogene TRBV3-2) to TRBJ2-3; unclear D gene. V lost 4 bases and J 2 bases, leaving 16 bases between the germline ends. The CDR3 loop spans 16 amino acids. The V gene's germline CDR1 is LGHDT and CDR2 YNNKEL (reference sequence). Here the CDR3 reads CASSPAGIAITDTQYF. The DNA for the CDR3 is TGTGCCAGCAGCCCCGCCGGAATAGCTATCACAGATACGCAGTATTTT.

In nucleotides, the CDR3 is TGCGCCAGCAGCTTGGCGCAGGGGACCGGGGAGCTGTTTTTT. As protein: CASSLAQGTGELFF. V usage is TRBV5-1 and J usage is TRBJ2-2; possible D gene TRBD1, 6 bases. Germline CDR1 is SGHRS and CDR2 is YFSETQ. V gave up 0 bases and J gave up 5 bases, with 8 bases separating them. The CDR3 sequence is 14 residues long.

The chain employs TRBV12-2 and TRBJ2-2; the table's D call, TRBD2, has no DNA check behind it. TRBV12-2 is a known pseudogene. The CDR3 covers 23 residues. This chain's CDR3 is CASRLANPCGHLTSGNNTGELFF. The DNA for the CDR3 is TGTGCAAGTCGCTTAGCGAACCCGTGCGGACACTTGACTAGCGGAAACAACACCGGGGAGCTGTTTTTT.

The chain has TRBV7-8 and TRBJ2-7, with D uncertain. V was cut by 2 bases and J by 5 bases, with 4 bases left in between. The CDR3 has 11 amino acids. Germline V gives CDR1 SGHVS, CDR2 FQNEAQ. CDR3 amino acids: CASSLKNEQYF. CDR3 nucleotides: TGTGCCAGCAGCTTAAAAAACGAGCAGTACTTC. Looking up the rest from reference TRBV7-8 and TRBJ2-7 gives the full variable domain: GAGVSQSPRYKVAKRGQDVALRCDPISGHVSLFWYQQALGQGPEFLTYFQNEAQLDKSGLPSDRFFAERPEGSVSTLKIQRTQQEDSAVYLCASSLKNEQYFGPGTRLTVT.

This CDR3 reads CASRSGTGATETQYF. DNA for the CDR3: TGTGCCAGCAGGTCCGGGACAGGGGCGACAGAGACCCAGTACTTC. J is TRBJ2-5 and V is TRBV27; the match to TRBD1 covers 10 bases. Unmatched junction bases numbered 8, after V lost 6 bases and J lost 4 bases. Per germline, CDR1 MNHEY and CDR2 SMNVEV (reference sequence). This CDR3 comprises 15 residues.

The genes are TRBV28 and TRBJ1-5, with 9 positions matching TRBD1. The germline gives CDR1 MDHEN, CDR2 SYDVKM. This CDR3 has 17 amino acids. Trimming took 5 bases from V and 1 from J; bases not matched to a gene: 9. CDR3 in DNA: TGTGCCAGCAGTCTGCCAAAGACAGGGGGGAGCAATCAGCCCCAGCATTTT. Its protein is CASSLPKTGGSNQPQHF.

This clone was observed a single time. The V and J genes are TRBV3-1 (or the pseudogene TRBV3-2) and TRBJ2-7; D not resolved. Germline values: CDR1 LGHDT, CDR2 YNNKEL (reference sequence). This CDR3 contains 14 residues. Trimming removed 4 bases from V and 3 bases from J, with 13 bases in between. The CDR3, as DNA: TGTGCCAGCAGCCCATATTCCGACGGCTACGAGCAGTACTTC. It translates to CASSPYSDGYEQYF.

There are a few counts of this clone. V usage is TRBV30 and J usage is TRBJ1-1; 8 nucleotides line up with TRBD1. This CDR3 contains 16 residues. The germline V gene has CDR1 GTSNPN and CDR2 SVGIG (reference sequence). Trimming at V came to 0 bases and at J to 6 bases, leaving 12 bases not matched to a gene. CDR3 in DNA: TGTGCCTGGAGTGTAGAGCGGCCAGGGGGCTTGGCTGAAGCTTTCTTT. Its translation: CAWSVERPGGLAEAFF. Combining the CDR3 with reference TRBV30 and TRBJ1-1 gives the whole variable domain SQTIHQWPATLVQPVGSPLSLECTVEGTSNPNLYWYRQAAGRGLQLLFYSVGIGQISSEVPQNLSASRPQDRQFILSSKKLLLSDSGFYLCAWSVERPGGLAEAFFGQGTRLTVV.